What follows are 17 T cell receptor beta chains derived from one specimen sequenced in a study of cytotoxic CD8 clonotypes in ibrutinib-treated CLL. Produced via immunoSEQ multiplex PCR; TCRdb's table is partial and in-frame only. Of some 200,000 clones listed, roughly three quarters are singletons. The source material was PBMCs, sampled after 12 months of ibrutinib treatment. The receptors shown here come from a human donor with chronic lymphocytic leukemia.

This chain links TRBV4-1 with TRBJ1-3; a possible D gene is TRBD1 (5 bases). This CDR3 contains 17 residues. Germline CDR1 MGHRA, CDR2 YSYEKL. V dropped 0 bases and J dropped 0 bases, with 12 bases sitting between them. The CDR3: CASSQDQNRISGNTIYF. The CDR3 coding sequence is TGCGCCAGCAGCCAAGATCAGAACAGGATCTCTGGAAACACCATATATTTT.

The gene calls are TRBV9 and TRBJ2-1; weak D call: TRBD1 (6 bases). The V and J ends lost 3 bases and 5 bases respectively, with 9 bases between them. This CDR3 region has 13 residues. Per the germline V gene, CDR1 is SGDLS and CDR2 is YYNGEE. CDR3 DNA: TGTGCCAGCAGCGCCACAGGGAACAATGAGCAGTTCTTC. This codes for CASSATGNNEQFF.

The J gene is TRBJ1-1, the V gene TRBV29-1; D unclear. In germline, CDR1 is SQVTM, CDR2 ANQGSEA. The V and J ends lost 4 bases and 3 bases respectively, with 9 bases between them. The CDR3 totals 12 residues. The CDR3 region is CSVGERHTEAFF. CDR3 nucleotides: TGCAGCGTTGGGGAAAGGCACACTGAAGCTTTCTTT.

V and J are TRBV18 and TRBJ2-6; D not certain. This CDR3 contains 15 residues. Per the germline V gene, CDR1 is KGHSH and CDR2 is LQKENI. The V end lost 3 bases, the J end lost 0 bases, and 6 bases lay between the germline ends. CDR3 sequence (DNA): TGTGCCAGCTCACCCAAGAGCTCTGGGGCCAACGTCCTGACTTTC. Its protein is CASSPKSSGANVLTF. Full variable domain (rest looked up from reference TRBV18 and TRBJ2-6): NAGVMQNPRHLVRRRGQEARLRCSPMKGHSHVYWYRQLPEEGLKFMVYLQKENIIDESGMPKERFSAEFPKEGPSILRIQQVVRGDSAAYFCASSPKSSGANVLTFGAGSRLTVL.

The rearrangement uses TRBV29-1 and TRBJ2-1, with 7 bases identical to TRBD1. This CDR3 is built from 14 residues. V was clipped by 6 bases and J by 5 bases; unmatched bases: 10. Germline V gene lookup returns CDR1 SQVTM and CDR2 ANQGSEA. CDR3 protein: CSVDRDILNNEQFF. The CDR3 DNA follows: TGCAGCGTAGACAGGGATATTCTTAACAATGAGCAGTTCTTC.

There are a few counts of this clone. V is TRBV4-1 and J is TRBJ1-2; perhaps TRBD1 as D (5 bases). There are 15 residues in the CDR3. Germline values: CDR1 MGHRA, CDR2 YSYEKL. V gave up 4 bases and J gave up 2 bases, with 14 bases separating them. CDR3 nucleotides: TGCGCCAGCAGCCTCCTCGGGGGTATGAACTATGGCTACACCTTC. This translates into CASSLLGGMNYGYTF.

CDR3 bases: TGTGCCTGGAGTGTCCCCTTCAACAGGGCCTCTGGAAACACCATATATTTT. Protein: CAWSVPFNRASGNTIYF. The chain couples TRBV30 to TRBJ1-3; the D gene is possibly TRBD1 (6 bases). The germline gives CDR1 GTSNPN, CDR2 SVGIG (reference sequence). CDR3 length equals 17 residues. The V and J ends lost 0 bases and 0 bases respectively, with 15 bases between them.

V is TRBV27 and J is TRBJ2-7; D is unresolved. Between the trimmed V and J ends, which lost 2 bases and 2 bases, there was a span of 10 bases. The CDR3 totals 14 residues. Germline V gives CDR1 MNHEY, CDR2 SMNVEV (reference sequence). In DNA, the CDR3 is TGTGCCAGCAGTTTAGGGAAAGGGACCTACGAGCAGTACTTC. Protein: CASSLGKGTYEQYF.

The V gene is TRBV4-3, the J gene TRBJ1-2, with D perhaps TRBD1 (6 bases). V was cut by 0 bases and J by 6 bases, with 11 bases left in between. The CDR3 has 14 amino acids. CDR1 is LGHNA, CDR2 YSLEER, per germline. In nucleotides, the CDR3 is TGCGCCAGCAGCCAAGATCAGGGGTGGGATGGCTACACCTTC. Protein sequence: CASSQDQGWDGYTF.

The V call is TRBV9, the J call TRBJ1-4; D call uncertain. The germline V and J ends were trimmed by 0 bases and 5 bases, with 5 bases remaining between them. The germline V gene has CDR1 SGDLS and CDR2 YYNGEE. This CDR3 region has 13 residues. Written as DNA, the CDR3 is TGTGCCAGCAGCGTAGCCGGGAATGAAAAACTGTTTTTT. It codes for CASSVAGNEKLFF.

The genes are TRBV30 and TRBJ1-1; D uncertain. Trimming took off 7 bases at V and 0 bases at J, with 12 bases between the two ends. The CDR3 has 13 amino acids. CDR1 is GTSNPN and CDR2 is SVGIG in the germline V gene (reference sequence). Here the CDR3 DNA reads TGTGCCTCACAAACCACAGTGAACACTGAAGCTTTCTTT. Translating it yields CASQTTVNTEAFF.

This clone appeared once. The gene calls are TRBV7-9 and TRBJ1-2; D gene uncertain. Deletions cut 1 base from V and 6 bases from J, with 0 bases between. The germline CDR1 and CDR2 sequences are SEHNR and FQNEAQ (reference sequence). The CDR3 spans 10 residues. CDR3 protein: CASSLDGYTF. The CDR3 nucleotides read TGTGCCAGCAGCTTAGATGGCTACACCTTC.

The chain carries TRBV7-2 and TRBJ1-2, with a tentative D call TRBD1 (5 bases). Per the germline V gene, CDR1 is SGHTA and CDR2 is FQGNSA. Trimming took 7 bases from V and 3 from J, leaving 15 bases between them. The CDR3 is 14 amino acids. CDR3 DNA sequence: TGTGCCAGCATCAGGAGCCGAGGGGACTATGGCTACACCTTC. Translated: CASIRSRGDYGYTF.

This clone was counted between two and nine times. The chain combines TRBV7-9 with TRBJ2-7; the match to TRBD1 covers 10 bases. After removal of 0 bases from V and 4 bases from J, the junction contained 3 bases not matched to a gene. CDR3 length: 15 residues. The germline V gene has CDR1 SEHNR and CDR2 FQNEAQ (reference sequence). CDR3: CASSLARQGAYEQYF. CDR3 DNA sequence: TGTGCCAGCAGCTTAGCGCGACAGGGGGCGTACGAGCAGTACTTC.

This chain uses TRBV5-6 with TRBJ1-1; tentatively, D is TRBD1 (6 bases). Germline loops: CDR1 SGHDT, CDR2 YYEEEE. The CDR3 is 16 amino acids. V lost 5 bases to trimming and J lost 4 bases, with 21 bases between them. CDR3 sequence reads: CASSSGWGAPGTEAFF. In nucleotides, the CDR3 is TGTGCCAGCAGTTCCGGGTGGGGGGCACCGGGCACTGAAGCTTTCTTT.

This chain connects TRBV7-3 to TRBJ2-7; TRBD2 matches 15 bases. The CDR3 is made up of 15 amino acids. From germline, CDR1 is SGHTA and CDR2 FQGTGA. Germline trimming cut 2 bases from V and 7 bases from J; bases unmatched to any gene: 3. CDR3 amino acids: CASSLVGLAGGEQYF. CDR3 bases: TGTGCCAGCAGCTTAGTAGGACTAGCGGGAGGGGAGCAGTACTTC. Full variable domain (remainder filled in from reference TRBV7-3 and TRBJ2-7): GAGVSQTPSNKVTEKGKYVELRCDPISGHTALYWYRQSLGQGPEFLIYFQGTGAADDSGLPNDRFFAVRPEGSVSTLKIQRTERGDSAVYLCASSLVGLAGGEQYFGPGTRLTVT.

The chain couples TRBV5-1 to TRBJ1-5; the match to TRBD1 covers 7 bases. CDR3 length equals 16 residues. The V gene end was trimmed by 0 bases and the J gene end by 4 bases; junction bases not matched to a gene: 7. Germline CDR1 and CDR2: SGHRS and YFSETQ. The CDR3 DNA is TGCGCCAGCAGCTTGGAAGGTTTCAGGGGGAATCAGCCCCAGCATTTT. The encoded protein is CASSLEGFRGNQPQHF.